This TCR beta chain was sequenced during a study of read filtering for tumor transcriptome and immune sequencing. Study findings and constraints: Sorted CD138-negative bone marrow cells were not purified T cells. Even smaller IR-seq throughput identified most shared clonotypes.

Germline lookup yields CDR1 MDHEN and CDR2 SYDVKM. The CDR3 consists of 14 residues. J gave up 6 bases and V 3 bases, and 4 bases lay outside the gene matches. This clonotype was recorded a few times. The antigen is undetermined. This library used approximately 0.4 ug RNA and molecular barcoded adaptors spanning alpha/delta and beta/gamma chains. TCRdb re-called the reads through MiXCR, storing one row per CDR3 protein. The table has about 22,000 distinct CDR3 sequences, approximately 13% seen once; the top ten hold approximately 70%. What was sequenced was a population of CD138-negative cells sorted from bone marrow. The receptor was derived from a donor at least 40 years old with multiple myeloma. This chain connects TRBV28 to TRBJ2-1, with 8 bases that match TRBD2. CDR3 sequence (DNA): TGTGCCAGCAGTTTCCAGCGGGAGTTCAATGAGCAGTTCTTC. It translates to CASSFQREFNEQFF.